This T cell receptor (beta chain) was sequenced for a study of blood T cell repertoires in COVID-19. Study details: Material from acute and convalescent COVID-19 was sourced from the United States, Italy and Spain. Sources were T cells, B-cell-depleted T cells, or PBMCs; the material itself was cDNA or gDNA.

Per the germline V gene, CDR1 is MNHEY and CDR2 is SMNVEV (reference sequence). Trimming cost V 2 bases and J 8 bases, with 15 bases left between them. The CDR3 loop spans 14 amino acids. Using immunoSEQ multiplex PCR, the repertoire was profiled, and TCRdb retains in-frame clones only, with some absent. The table lists about 400,000 clones, roughly 91% of them singletons. The source material was PBMCs or T cells enriched from blood (not recorded which). J is TRBJ1-2 and V is TRBV27, with D unclear. The receptor comes from a woman aged 25 to 45 who had recovered from COVID-19. The CDR3 spells CASSLRVSLSGYTF. The CDR3 nucleotides read TGTGCCAGCAGTTTACGGGTCTCTCTCTCGGGCTACACCTTC.